This TCR beta chain was profiled in a study of Graves' ophthalmopathy and Graves' hyperthyroidism. The TCR beta CDR3 regions underwent amplification from RNA transcripts. Second-round multiplex PCR came after a first-round RT-PCR that employed HTBI primers. A single record per CDR3 protein comes from TCRdb applying MiXCR to the multiplex PCR reads. The data hold about 400,000 distinct CDR3 sequences, with approximately 16% observed a single time. In donors with ophthalmopathy, activity was moderate-to-severe, with CAS ≥3, NOSPECS ≥4 and duration under 3 months. Out of around 9.7 ml of fresh peripheral blood, PBMCs were obtained. There are many counts of this clonotype. Its antigen is unknown. V was pared by 6 bases and J by 2 bases, with 11 bases of the junction left unmatched. CDR1 MNHEY and CDR2 SMNVEV come from the germline V gene (reference sequence). This CDR3 has 16 residues. Study results and caveats: Most thyroid-expanded clonotypes exceeding 0.001 frequency were also found in blood. The study's model predicted ophthalmopathy progression at roughly 64% sensitivity and about 72% specificity.

The TCR comes from a woman aged 18-29 years with Graves' ophthalmopathy. The material sequenced was peripheral blood. The chain links TRBV27 to TRBJ1-2, with 8 bases that match TRBD1. The CDR3 nucleotides are TGTGCCAGCAGCTGGCCGACAGGGGTAGTCAACTATGGCTACACCTTC. Translating it yields CASSWPTGVVNYGYTF.